This is a list of T cell receptor beta chains from one sample in a study of T cell responses to AZD1222 COVID-19 vaccine. Produced via immunoSEQ multiplex PCR; TCRdb's table is partial and in-frame only. The table lists tens of thousands of clones, roughly 87% of them singletons. Sample: peripheral blood, taken on day 0 of AZD1222 vaccination. The receptors derive from an adult in good health. Both conserved end residues are part of each CDR3. The order of the fields is clone size, J gene, V gene, D gene, CDR3 DNA, CDR3 protein. D genes are given only for firm matches. Expanded clones are given a class, and other clones once, few, many or no size at all.

clone size: NA; J gene: TRBJ1-1; V gene: TRBV27; D gene: NA; CDR3 DNA: TGTGCCAGCAGTTTTCGCCAGAACACTGAAGCTTTCTTT; CDR3 protein: CASSFRQNTEAFF
clone size: NA; J gene: TRBJ2-7; V gene: TRBV28; D gene: TRBD2; CDR3 DNA: TGTGCCAGCAGTTTATATACTAGCGGGGGCTACGAGCAGTACTTC; CDR3 protein: CASSLYTSGGYEQYF
clone size: NA; J gene: TRBJ2-7; V gene: TRBV19; D gene: NA; CDR3 DNA: TGTGCCAGTAGTATAGAGGCAGGGAGCGAGCAGTACTTC; CDR3 protein: CASSIEAGSEQYF
clone size: NA; J gene: TRBJ1-5; V gene: TRBV2; D gene: NA; CDR3 DNA: TGTGCCAGCCGGTCAGGGGAGCCCCAGCATTTT; CDR3 protein: CASRSGEPQHF
clone size: NA; J gene: TRBJ2-1; V gene: TRBV19; D gene: TRBD1; CDR3 DNA: TGTGCCAGTAGTATCCTAGGGGGCCTGAATGAGCAGTTCTTC; CDR3 protein: CASSILGGLNEQFF
clone size: NA; J gene: TRBJ2-3; V gene: TRBV24-1; D gene: NA; CDR3 DNA: TGTGCCACCAGGGACAGTAGCACAGATACGCAGTATTTT; CDR3 protein: CATRDSSTDTQYF
clone size: NA; J gene: TRBJ1-2; V gene: TRBV11-2; D gene: NA; CDR3 DNA: TGTGCCAGCAGCTTAGTTCACCGGGACGGGGACTATGGCTACACCTTC; CDR3 protein: CASSLVHRDGDYGYTF
clone size: NA; J gene: TRBJ2-2; V gene: TRBV9; D gene: NA; CDR3 DNA: TGTGCCAGCAGCGTAGTCGGGGCGAACACCGGGGAGCTGTTTTTT; CDR3 protein: CASSVVGANTGELFF
clone size: NA; J gene: TRBJ2-2; V gene: TRBV28; D gene: NA; CDR3 DNA: TGTGCCAGCAGTTTCTACAGGAACACCGGGGAGCTGTTTTTT; CDR3 protein: CASSFYRNTGELFF
clone size: few; J gene: TRBJ2-5; V gene: TRBV7-2; D gene: TRBD2; CDR3 DNA: TGTGCCAGCAGCCGTCTTAGCGGGGGGGCAATGGAGACCCAGTACTTC; CDR3 protein: CASSRLSGGAMETQYF
clone size: NA; J gene: TRBJ2-7; V gene: TRBV15; D gene: NA; CDR3 DNA: TGTGCCACCAGCAGAGAGTTAGCGGTCTCCTACGAGCAGTACTTC; CDR3 protein: CATSRELAVSYEQYF
clone size: NA; J gene: TRBJ2-5; V gene: TRBV6-5; D gene: NA; CDR3 DNA: TGTGCCAGCAGTTACCTGGGGCCAGGGGAGACCCAGTACTTC; CDR3 protein: CASSYLGPGETQYF